This T cell receptor beta chain was documented in a study of beta chain features in type 1 diabetes. The investigators reverse transcribed all of the isolated RNA, so they sequenced expressed TCRB transcripts. Method: immunoSEQ multiplex PCR; TCRdb's copy keeps in-frame clones and lacks some. The data show approximately 160,000 clones, 7.5% to 9.5% seen once. The junction had 6 bases not matched to a gene; V was cut back by 4 bases and J by 5 bases. This CDR3 spans 14 amino acids. From germline, CDR1 is SEHNR and CDR2 FQNEAQ (reference sequence). About this clone itself: What it recognizes is unknown.

Findings and limits, study-wide: Insertion counts at VDJ junctions were lower in type 1 diabetes patients, who also showed more deletions there. Across all four CD4+ subsets, people with type 1 diabetes showed modestly shorter TCRB CDR3s.

The sequence was obtained from a woman aged 18-35 years in good health. The genes are TRBV7-9 and TRBJ1-1; 8 nucleotides agree with TRBD1. What was sequenced was central memory CD4+ T cells from blood. The CDR3 sequence: CASSSDRGDTEAFF. DNA of the CDR3: TGTGCCAGCAGCTCTGACAGGGGAGATACTGAAGCTTTCTTT.